This TCR beta chain emerged from a study of metastatic and nonmetastatic thyroid tumors. Study summary: The comparison covered peripheral blood and tumor or nodule tissue in malignant and benign thyroid patients.

TCRdb re-processed the PCR reads through MiXCR. The repertoire holds 50,000 to 70,000 clones, with approximately 4% as singletons. No treatment of any kind had been given to any patient before thyroid surgery. CDR3 length: 12 residues. The germline CDR1 and CDR2 sequences are DFQATT and SNEGSKA (reference sequence). The ends were cut back, 3 bases at V and 2 bases at J, with 7 bases in the middle. The rearrangement links TRBV20-1 to TRBJ1-2; D gene unclear. This sequence originates from a female donor with papillary thyroid cancer or a benign thyroid nodule (not recorded which). Some clones in this sample may be carry-over from other donors' samples. Material for sequencing was blood. CDR3 amino acids: CSARPGNYGYTF. CDR3 coding DNA: TGCAGTGCTAGGCCCGGGAACTATGGCTACACCTTC.